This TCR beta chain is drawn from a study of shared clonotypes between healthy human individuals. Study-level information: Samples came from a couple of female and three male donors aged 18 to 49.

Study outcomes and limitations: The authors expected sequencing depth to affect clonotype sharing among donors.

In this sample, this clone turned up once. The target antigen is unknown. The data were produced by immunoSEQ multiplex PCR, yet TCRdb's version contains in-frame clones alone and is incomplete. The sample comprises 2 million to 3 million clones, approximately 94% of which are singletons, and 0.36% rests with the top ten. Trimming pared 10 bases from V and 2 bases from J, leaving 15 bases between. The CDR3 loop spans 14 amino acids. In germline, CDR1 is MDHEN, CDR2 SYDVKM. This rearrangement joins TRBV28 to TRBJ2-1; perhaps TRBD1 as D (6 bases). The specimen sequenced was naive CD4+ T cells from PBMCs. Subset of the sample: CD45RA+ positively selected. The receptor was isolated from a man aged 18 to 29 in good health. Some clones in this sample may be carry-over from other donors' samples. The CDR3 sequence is CATLQGRTYNEQFF. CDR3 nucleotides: TGTGCCACCCTCCAGGGGAGAACCTACAATGAGCAGTTCTTC. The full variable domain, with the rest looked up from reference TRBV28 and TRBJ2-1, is DVKVTQSSRYLVKRTGEKVFLECVQDMDHENMFWYRQDPGLGLRLIYFSYDVKMKEKGDIPEGYSVSREKKERFSLILESASTNQTSMYLCATLQGRTYNEQFFGPGTRLTVL.